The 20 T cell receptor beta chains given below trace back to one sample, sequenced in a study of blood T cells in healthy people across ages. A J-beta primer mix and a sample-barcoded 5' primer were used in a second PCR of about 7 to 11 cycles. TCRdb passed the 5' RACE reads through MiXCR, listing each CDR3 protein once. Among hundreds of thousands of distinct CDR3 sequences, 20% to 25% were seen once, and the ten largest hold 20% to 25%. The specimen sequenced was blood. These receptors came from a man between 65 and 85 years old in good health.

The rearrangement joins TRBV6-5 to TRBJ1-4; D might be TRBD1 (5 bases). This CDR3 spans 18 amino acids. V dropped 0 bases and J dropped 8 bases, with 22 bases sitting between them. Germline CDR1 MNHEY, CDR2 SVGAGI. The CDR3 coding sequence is TGTGCCAGCAGTTACTCTCCTAGGCCCCAGGGTGTCGGAGAAAAACTGTTTTTT. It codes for CASSYSPRPQGVGEKLFF.

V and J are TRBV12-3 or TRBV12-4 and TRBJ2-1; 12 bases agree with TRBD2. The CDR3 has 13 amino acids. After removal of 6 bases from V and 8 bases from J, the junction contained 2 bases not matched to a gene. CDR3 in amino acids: CASRLAGGDEQFF. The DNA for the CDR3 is TGTGCCAGCAGACTAGCGGGAGGAGATGAGCAGTTCTTC.

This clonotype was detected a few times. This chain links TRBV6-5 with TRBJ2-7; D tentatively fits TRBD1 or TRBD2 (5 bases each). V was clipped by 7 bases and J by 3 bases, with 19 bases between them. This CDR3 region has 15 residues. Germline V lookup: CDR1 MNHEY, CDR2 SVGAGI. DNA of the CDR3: TGTGCCAGCACCCTACGCCGGGGCAAAGACTACGAGCAGTACTTC. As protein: CASTLRRGKDYEQYF.

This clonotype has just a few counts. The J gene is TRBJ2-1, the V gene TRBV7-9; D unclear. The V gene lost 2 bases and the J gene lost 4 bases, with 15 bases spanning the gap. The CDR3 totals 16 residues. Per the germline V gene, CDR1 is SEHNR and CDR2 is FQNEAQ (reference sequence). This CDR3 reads CASSLSDSLKYNEQFF. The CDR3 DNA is TGTGCCAGCAGCTTAAGTGACTCTCTGAAATACAATGAGCAGTTCTTC.

The CDR3, as DNA: TGCAGCGCCCCCCGGACGGGTACCTACAATGAGCAGTTCTTC. Protein: CSAPRTGTYNEQFF. This chain links TRBV29-1 with TRBJ2-5; no reliable D call. The assigned J gene may be wrong: the sequence end matches TRBJ2-1 better. CDR3 size: 14 residues. The germline V gene encodes CDR1 SQVTM and CDR2 ANQGSEA.

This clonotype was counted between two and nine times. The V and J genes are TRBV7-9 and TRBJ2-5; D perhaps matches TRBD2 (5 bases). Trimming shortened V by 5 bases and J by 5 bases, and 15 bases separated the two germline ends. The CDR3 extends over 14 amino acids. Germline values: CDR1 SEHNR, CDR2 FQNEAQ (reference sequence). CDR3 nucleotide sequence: TGTGCCAGCAGCCAGGCCACTAGGCGGGAGACCCAGTACTTC. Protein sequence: CASSQATRRETQYF.

In DNA form, the CDR3 reads TGTGCCAGCAGCTTAGCGGCAGACGTCTGGACGACAGCCTACAATGAGCAGTTCTTC. It is translated as CASSLAADVWTTAYNEQFF. The chain recombines TRBV7-9 with TRBJ2-1; D possibly corresponds to TRBD1 (5 bases). Trimming stripped 0 bases from V and 2 bases from J, with 20 bases between. Germline-derived CDR1 and CDR2 are SEHNR and FQNEAQ (reference sequence). The CDR3 contains 19 residues. Combining the CDR3 with reference TRBV7-9 and TRBJ2-1 gives the whole variable domain DTGVSQNPRHKITKRGQNVTFRCDPISEHNRLYWYRQTLGQGPEFLTYFQNEAQLEKSRLLSDRFSAERPKGSFSTLEIQRTEQGDSAMYLCASSLAADVWTTAYNEQFFGPGTRLTVL.

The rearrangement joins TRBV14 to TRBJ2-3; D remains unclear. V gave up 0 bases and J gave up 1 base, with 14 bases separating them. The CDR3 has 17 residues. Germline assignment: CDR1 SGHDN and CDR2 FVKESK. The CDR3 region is CASSQELGMWRTDTQYF. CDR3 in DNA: TGTGCCAGCAGCCAAGAGCTCGGAATGTGGCGCACAGATACGCAGTATTTT.

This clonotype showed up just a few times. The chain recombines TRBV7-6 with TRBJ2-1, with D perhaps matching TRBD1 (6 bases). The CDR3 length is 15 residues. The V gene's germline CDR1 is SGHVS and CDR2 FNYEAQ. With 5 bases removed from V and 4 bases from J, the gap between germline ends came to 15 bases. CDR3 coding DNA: TGTGCCAGCAGCCCTCTTTGGGGGCGGTACAATGAGCAGTTCTTC. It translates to CASSPLWGRYNEQFF.

The CDR3 spells CSVGGTYQGRAFF. The CDR3 DNA sequence: TGCAGCGTTGGGGGGACCTACCAAGGGAGGGCTTTCTTT. V and J are TRBV29-1 and TRBJ1-1, with a possible D match to TRBD1 (5 bases). This CDR3 has 13 amino acids. From germline, CDR1 is SQVTM and CDR2 ANQGSEA. Trimming removed 4 bases at V and 11 bases at J, with 20 bases between.

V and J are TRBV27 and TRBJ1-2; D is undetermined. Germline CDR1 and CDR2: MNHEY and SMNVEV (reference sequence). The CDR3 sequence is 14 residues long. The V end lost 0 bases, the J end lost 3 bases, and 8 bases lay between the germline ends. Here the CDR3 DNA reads TGTGCCAGCAGTTTATCGGCCGGATACTATGGCTACACCTTC. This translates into CASSLSAGYYGYTF.

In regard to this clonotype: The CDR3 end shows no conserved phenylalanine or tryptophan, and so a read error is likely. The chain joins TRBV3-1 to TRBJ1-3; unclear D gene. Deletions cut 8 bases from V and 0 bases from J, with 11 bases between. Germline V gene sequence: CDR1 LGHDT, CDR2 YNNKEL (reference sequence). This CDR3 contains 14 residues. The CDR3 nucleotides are TGTGCCAGCGGCTCCCAGATCTCTGGAAACACCATATATCTT. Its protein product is CASGSQISGNTIYL.

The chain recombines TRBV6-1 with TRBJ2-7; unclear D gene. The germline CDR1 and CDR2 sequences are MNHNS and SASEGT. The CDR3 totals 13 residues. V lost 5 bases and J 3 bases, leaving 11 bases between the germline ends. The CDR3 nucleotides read TGTGCCAGCAGTTCCCGACAAGACTACGAGCAGTACTTC. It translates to CASSSRQDYEQYF.

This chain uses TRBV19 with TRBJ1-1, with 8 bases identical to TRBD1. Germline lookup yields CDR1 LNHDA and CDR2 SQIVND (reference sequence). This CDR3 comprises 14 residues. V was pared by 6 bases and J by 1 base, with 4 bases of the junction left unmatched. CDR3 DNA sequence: TGTGCCAGTAGCACGACAGGGGCGAACACTGAAGCTTTCTTT. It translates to CASSTTGANTEAFF.

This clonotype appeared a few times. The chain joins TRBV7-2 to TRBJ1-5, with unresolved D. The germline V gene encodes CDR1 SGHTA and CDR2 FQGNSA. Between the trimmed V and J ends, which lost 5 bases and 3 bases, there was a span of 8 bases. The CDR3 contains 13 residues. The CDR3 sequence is CASSPRFNQPQHF. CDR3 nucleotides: TGTGCCAGCAGCCCCAGATTCAATCAGCCCCAGCATTTT.

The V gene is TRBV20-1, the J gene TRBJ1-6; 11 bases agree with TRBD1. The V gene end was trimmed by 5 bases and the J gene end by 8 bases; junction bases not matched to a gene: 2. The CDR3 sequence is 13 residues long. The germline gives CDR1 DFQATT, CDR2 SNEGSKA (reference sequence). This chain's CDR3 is CSAGGQGDSPLHF. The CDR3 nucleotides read TGCAGTGCTGGGGGACAGGGGGATTCACCCCTCCACTTT.

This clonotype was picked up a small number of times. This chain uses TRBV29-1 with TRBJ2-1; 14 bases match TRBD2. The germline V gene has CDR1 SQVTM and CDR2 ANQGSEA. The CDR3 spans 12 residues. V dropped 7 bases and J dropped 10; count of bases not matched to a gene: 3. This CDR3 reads CSETSGGEEQFF. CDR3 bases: TGCAGCGAGACTAGCGGGGGGGAGGAGCAGTTCTTC.

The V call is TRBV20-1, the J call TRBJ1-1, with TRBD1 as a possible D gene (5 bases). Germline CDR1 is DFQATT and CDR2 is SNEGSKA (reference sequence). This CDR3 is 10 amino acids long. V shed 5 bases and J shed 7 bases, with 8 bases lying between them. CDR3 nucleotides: TGCAGTGCTCGGGACGATGAAGCTTTCTTT. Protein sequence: CSARDDEAFF.

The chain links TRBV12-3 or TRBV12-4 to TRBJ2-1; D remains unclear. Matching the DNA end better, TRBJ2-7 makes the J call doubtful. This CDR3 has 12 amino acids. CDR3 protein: CASRLSTYEQYF. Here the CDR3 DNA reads TGTGCCAGCAGACTTTCCACCTACGAGCAGTACTTC.

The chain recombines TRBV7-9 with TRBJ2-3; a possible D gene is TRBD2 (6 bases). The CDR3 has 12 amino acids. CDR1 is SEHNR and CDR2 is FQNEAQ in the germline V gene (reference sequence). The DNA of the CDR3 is TGTGGTAGCGGAGCCTACACAGATACGCAGTATTTT. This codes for CGSGAYTDTQYF.